A selection of T cell receptor beta chains follows, all from one sample in a study of cytomegalovirus exposure and HLA in healthy donors. The assay was immunoSEQ multiplex PCR, and TCRdb's table has in-frame clones only and misses some. This table holds about 210,000 clones, around four fifths found once. The sample was PBMCs. The receptor set was obtained from a boy between 10 and 17 years old in good health and CMV-seronegative. The CDR3 runs from the conserved cysteine through the conserved F or W. Fields, in order: J gene, clone size, V gene, CDR3 protein. The size entry is marked missing in some rows and otherwise reads once, few, many or a size class.

J: TRBJ1-2; size: .; V: TRBV19; CDR3: CASSMQFPYRNYGYTF
J: TRBJ1-6; size: .; V: TRBV5-6; CDR3: CASSLSKVVLQGNNSPLHF
J: .; size: .; V: TRBV2; CDR3: CASSPGLAGVSYEQYF
J: TRBJ1-3; size: .; V: TRBV6-5; CDR3: CASRPYRVNTIYF
J: TRBJ2-1; size: once; V: TRBV5-6; CDR3: CASSLVQASSYNEQFF
J: TRBJ2-5; size: .; V: TRBV19; CDR3: CASSIQTEETQYF
J: TRBJ1-4; size: .; V: TRBV5-1; CDR3: CASSLGIQGGAPRKLFF
J: TRBJ1-2; size: .; V: TRBV30; CDR3: CAWSSGLIYTF
J: TRBJ2-7; size: once; V: TRBV6-6; CDR3: CASSSRQSQGFEGQYF
J: .; size: .; V: TRBV14; CDR3: CASSQRLAGNYEQFF
J: TRBJ2-7; size: .; V: TRBV19; CDR3: CASTPGAGSGTYEQYF
J: TRBJ2-5; size: .; V: TRBV7-9; CDR3: CASSSRERDGETQYF
J: TRBJ2-7; size: .; V: TRBV19; CDR3: CASRRTGTVDYEQYF
J: TRBJ2-5; size: once; V: TRBV30; CDR3: CAWTSGVKQYF
J: TRBJ1-2; size: .; V: TRBV7-2; CDR3: CASSLALGGYGYTF
J: TRBJ1-2; size: .; V: TRBV25-1; CDR3: CASSDRGWVGYTF
J: TRBJ2-1; size: .; V: TRBV7-9; CDR3: CAGSITGRGLARQFF
J: TRBJ2-5; size: .; V: TRBV7-2; CDR3: CASSLVGTGSVGTQYF
J: TRBJ2-7; size: .; V: TRBV27; CDR3: CASSLRGRDYEQYF
J: TRBJ1-1; size: .; V: TRBV2; CDR3: CASSEFGGENTEAFF
J: TRBJ2-5; size: .; V: TRBV14; CDR3: CASSQASAEGLQYF
J: TRBJ1-4; size: .; V: TRBV12-2; CDR3: CASRPRGQSATNEKLFF
J: TRBJ2-2; size: .; V: TRBV11-3; CDR3: CASSGRRLGHTGELFF
J: TRBJ2-1; size: .; V: TRBV11-3; CDR3: CASSLGRGFSGDHNEQFF
J: TRBJ2-7; size: .; V: TRBV6-5; CDR3: CASSLGQGVSQQYF
J: TRBJ1-2; size: few; V: TRBV2; CDR3: CASSGNRAPYGYTF
J: TRBJ2-7; size: .; V: TRBV6-5; CDR3: CASSSPGRTYEQYF
J: TRBJ2-3; size: .; V: TRBV9; CDR3: CASSVGRAGTDTQYF
J: TRBJ2-6; size: few; V: TRBV13; CDR3: CASSPNGQGTSGANVLTF
J: TRBJ2-7; size: once; V: TRBV10-3; CDR3: CAISVTGTGGYEQYF
J: TRBJ2-1; size: .; V: TRBV9; CDR3: CASSVANEQFF
J: TRBJ2-2; size: .; V: TRBV5-4; CDR3: CASSFPPGQGAGAGELFF
J: TRBJ1-6; size: .; V: TRBV30; CDR3: CAWSPGQGSSPLHF
J: TRBJ1-6; size: few; V: TRBV6-1; CDR3: CASRGGRINSPLHF
J: TRBJ2-1; size: .; V: TRBV6-4; CDR3: CASSDGAGVSFEQFF
J: TRBJ1-2; size: .; V: TRBV27; CDR3: CASSTRQGQARYYGYTF
J: TRBJ2-1; size: few; V: TRBV19; CDR3: CASSIREGTYNEQFF
J: TRBJ2-7; size: .; V: TRBV27; CDR3: CASAGPGKGGRGKYF
J: TRBJ1-3; size: .; V: TRBV11-3; CDR3: CASSSFRGRRNTIYF
J: TRBJ1-3; size: .; V: TRBV18; CDR3: CASSSGQHGNTIYF
J: TRBJ2-7; size: .; V: TRBV2; CDR3: CASRIGRETQYF
J: TRBJ1-6; size: once; V: TRBV6-6; CDR3: CASRGQGGSPLHF
J: TRBJ2-3; size: .; V: TRBV29-1; CDR3: CSVEWASTDTQYF
J: TRBJ2-7; size: .; V: TRBV11-3; CDR3: CASSPETLGEQYF